This T cell receptor beta chain came from a study of PD-L1 blockade in urothelial cancer. Study-level background: Patients with male sex and bladder-origin urothelial cancer accounted for most of the roughly 30 enrolled.

Germline CDR1 reads SGHVS; CDR2 reads FQNEAQ. The CDR3 is made up of 17 amino acids. J lost 5 bases, V lost 1 base, and 7 bases had no gene match. The assay was immunoSEQ multiplex PCR, and TCRdb's table has in-frame clones only and misses some. This sample carries about 21,000 clones, 90% of them seen once, and the ten largest clones take about 16%. The chain carries TRBV7-8 and TRBJ2-3; 12 nucleotides agree with TRBD2. The TCR sequence derives from a woman between 55 and 75 years old with urothelial cancer. The material was PBMCs, obtained around atezolizumab (anti-PD-L1) treatment. The CDR3 nucleotides read TGTGCCAGCAGCTTAGGCGCACTAGCGGGGGGTGGAGATACGCAGTATTTT. Its translation: CASSLGALAGGGDTQYF.